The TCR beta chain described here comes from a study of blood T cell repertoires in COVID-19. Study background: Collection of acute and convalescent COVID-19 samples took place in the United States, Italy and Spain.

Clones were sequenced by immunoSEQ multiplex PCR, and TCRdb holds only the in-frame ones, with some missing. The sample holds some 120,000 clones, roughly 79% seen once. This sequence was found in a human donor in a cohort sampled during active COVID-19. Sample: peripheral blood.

The CDR3 spells CASSQDYQGAGYGYTF. The CDR3 nucleotides are TGCGCCAGCAGCCAAGATTACCAGGGGGCGGGGTATGGCTACACCTTC. The chain recombines TRBV4-1 with TRBJ1-2; 8 positions agree with TRBD1. V was pared by 0 bases and J by 5 bases, with 8 bases of the junction left unmatched. Germline V gene sequence: CDR1 MGHRA, CDR2 YSYEKL. The CDR3 has 16 residues.